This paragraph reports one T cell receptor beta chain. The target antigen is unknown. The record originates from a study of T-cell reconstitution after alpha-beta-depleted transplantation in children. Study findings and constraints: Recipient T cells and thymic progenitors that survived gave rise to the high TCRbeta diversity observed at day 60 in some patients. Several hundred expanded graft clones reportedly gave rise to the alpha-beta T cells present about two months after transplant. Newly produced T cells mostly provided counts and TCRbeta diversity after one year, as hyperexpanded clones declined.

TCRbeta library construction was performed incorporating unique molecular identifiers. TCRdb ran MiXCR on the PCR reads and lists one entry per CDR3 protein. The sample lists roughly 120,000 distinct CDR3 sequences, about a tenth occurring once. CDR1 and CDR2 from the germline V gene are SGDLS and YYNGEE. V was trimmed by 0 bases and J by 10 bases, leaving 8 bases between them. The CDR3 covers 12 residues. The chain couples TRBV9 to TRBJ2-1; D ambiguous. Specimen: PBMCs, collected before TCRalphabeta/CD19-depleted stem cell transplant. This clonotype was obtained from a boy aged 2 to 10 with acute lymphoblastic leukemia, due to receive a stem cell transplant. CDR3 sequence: CASSVDRWEQFF. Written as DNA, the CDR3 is TGTGCCAGCAGCGTAGATCGGTGGGAGCAGTTCTTC. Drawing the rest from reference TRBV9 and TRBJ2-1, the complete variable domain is DSGVTQTPKHLITATGQRVTLRCSPRSGDLSVYWYQQSLDQGLQFLIQYYNGEERAKGNILERFSAQQFPDLHSELNLSSLELGDSALYFCASSVDRWEQFFGPGTRLTVL.